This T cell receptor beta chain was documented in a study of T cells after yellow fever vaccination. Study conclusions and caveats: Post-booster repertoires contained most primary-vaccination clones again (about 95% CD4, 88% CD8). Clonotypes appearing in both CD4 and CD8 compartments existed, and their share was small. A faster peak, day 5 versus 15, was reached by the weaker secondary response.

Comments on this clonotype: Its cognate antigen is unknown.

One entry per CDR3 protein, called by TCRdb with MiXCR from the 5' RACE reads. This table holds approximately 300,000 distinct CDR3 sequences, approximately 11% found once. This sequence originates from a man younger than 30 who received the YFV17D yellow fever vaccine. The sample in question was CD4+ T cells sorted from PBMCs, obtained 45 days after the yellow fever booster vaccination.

Written as DNA, the CDR3 is TGCGCCAGCAGCTTGGCGGACAGGGGGCTCGAGACCCAGTACTTC. Encoded protein: CASSLADRGLETQYF. This chain joins TRBV5-1 and TRBJ2-5; 11 nucleotides match TRBD1. The ends lost 0 bases at V and 5 bases at J; junction bases unmatched: 3. CDR1 and CDR2 from the germline V gene are SGHRS and YFSETQ. The CDR3 extends over 15 amino acids.